The clone carrying this T cell receptor (beta chain) was picked up a small number of times. The antigen remains undetermined. The data belong to a study of blood T cells in healthy people across ages. Study conclusions and caveats: The study lacked donor CMV status, which possibly confounded expanded clonotype changes.

Then a second PCR, running roughly 7 to 11 cycles, was carried out with a sample-barcoded 5' primer and a J-beta primer mix. A single record per CDR3 protein comes from TCRdb applying MiXCR to the 5' RACE reads. The table includes about 930,000 distinct CDR3 sequences, just under 30% detected once. The CDR3 sequence is 16 residues long. V lost 4 bases, J lost 5 bases, and 11 bases stayed unmatched. Germline-derived CDR1 and CDR2 are SGHTA and FQGNSA. These data are also associated with another study on T cells of mothers and their children. That paper notes: From each mother came over 9.5 million TCR beta CDR3 reads, and from each child came 3 million to 3.5 million.

The sequenced sample was blood. The chain links TRBV7-2 to TRBJ1-2; the match to TRBD1 covers 9 bases. The clonotype comes from a woman aged 40 to 55 in good health. CDR3 residues: CASSSTGTGLLYGYTF. In DNA, the CDR3 is TGTGCCAGCAGCTCAACCGGGACAGGGTTATTATATGGCTACACCTTC.